This T cell receptor beta chain is drawn from a study of blood T cell repertoires in COVID-19. The recovered donors of Cohort 3 showed two negative PCRs, clearance, or symptom resolution. The CDR3 is 16 residues long. Germline CDR1 and CDR2: SGHVS and FNYEAQ. Trimming took 1 base from V and 6 from J; bases not matched to a gene: 8. The table came from immunoSEQ multiplex PCR; TCRdb's copy has only in-frame clones and leaves some out. Seen here are approximately 210,000 clones, 70% to 85% observed once, and the top ten hold 3% to 4%. This receptor was obtained from a woman aged 55-70 years who had recovered from COVID-19. The sequenced sample consisted of PBMCs or T cells enriched from blood (not recorded which). The gene calls are TRBV7-6 and TRBJ2-1; 8 bases line up with TRBD1. CDR3 sequence (DNA): TGTGCCAGCAGCTTAGACCCAGGACAGGGTACCAATGAGCAGTTCTTC. Its translation: CASSLDPGQGTNEQFF.